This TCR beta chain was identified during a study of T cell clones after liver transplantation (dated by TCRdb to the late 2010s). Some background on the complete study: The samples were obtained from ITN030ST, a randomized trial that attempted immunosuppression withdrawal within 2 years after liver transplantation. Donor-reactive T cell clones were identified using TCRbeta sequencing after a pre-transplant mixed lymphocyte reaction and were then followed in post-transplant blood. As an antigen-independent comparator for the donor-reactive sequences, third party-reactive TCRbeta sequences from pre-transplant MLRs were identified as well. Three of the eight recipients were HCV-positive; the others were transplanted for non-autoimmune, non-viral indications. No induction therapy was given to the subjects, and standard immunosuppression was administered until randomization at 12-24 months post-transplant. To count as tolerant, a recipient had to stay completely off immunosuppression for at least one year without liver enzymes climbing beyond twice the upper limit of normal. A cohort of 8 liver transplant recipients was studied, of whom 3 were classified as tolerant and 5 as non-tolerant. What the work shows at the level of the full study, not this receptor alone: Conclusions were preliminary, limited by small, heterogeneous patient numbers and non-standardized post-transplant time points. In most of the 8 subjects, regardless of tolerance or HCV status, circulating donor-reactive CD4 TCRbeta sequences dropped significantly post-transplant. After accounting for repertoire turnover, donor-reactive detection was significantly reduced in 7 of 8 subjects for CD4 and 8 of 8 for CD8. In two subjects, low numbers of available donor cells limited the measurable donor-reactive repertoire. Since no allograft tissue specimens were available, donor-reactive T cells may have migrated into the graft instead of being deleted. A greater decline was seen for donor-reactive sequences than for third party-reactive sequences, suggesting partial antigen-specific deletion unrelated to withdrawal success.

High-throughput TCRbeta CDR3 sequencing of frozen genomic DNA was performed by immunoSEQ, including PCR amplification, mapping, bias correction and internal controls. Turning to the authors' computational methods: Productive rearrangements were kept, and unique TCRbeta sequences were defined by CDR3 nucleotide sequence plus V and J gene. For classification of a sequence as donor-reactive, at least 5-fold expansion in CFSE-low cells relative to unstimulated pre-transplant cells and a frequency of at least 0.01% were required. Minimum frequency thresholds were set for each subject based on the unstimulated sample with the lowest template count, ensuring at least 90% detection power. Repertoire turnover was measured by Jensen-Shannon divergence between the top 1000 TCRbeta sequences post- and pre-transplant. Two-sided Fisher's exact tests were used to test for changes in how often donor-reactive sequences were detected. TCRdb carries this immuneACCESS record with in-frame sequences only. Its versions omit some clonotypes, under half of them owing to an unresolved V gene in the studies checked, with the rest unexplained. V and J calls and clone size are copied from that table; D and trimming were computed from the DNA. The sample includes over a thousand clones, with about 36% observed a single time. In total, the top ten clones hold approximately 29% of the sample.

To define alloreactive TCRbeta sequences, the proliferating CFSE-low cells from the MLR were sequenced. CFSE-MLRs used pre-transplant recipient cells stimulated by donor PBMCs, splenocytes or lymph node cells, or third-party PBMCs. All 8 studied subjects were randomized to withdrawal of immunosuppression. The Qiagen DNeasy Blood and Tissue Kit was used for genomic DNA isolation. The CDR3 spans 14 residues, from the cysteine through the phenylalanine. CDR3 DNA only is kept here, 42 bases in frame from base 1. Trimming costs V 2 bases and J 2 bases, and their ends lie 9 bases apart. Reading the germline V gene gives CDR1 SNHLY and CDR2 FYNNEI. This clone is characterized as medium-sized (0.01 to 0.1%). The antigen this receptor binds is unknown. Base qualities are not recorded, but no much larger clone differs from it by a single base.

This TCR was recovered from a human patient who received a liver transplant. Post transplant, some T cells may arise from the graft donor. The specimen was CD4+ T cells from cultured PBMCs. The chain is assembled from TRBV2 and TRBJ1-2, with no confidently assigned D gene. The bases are TGTGCCAGCAGTGAAACGCGGAGAAACTATGGCTACACCTTC. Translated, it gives CASSETRRNYGYTF.